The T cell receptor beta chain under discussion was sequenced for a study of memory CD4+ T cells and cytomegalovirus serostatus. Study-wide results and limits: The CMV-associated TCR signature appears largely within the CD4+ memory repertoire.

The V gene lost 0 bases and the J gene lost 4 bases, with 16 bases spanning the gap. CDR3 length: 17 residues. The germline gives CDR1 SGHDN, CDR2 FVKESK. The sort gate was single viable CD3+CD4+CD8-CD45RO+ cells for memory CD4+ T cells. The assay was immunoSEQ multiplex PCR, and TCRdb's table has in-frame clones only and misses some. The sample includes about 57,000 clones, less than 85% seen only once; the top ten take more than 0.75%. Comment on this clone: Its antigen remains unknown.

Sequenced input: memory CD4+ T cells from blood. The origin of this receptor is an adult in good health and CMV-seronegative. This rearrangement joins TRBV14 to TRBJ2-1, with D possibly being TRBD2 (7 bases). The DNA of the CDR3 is TGTGCCAGCAGCCAAGATTTAGGGGGGGGCCGTTACAATGAGCAGTTCTTC. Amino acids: CASSQDLGGGRYNEQFF.